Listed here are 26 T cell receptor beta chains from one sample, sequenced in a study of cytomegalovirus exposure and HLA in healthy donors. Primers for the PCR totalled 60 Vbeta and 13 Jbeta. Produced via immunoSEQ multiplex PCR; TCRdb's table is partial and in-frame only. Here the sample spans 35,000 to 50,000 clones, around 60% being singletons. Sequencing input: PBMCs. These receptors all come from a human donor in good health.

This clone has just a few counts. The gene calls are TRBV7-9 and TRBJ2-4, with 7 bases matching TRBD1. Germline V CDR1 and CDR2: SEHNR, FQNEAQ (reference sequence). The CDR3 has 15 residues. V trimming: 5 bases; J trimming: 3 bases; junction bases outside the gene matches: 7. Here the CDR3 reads CASSIRGHSKNIQYF. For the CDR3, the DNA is TGTGCCAGCAGCATAAGGGGGCACAGCAAAAACATTCAGTACTTC. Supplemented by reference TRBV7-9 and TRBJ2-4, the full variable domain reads DTGVSQNPRHKITKRGQNVTFRCDPISEHNRLYWYRQTLGQGPEFLTYFQNEAQLEKSRLLSDRFSAERPKGSFSTLEIQRTEQGDSAMYLCASSIRGHSKNIQYFGAGTRLSVL.

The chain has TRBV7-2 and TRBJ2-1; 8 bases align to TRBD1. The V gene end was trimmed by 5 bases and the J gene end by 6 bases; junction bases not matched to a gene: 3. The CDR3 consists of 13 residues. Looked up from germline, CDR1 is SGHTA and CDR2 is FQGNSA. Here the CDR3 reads CASSSDRGNEQFF. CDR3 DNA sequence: TGTGCCAGCAGCAGTGACAGGGGCAATGAGCAGTTCTTC.

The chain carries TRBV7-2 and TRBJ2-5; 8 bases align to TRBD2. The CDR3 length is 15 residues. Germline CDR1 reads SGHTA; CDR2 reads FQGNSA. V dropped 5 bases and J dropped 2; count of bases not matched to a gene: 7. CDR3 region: CASSPQVAGQETQYF. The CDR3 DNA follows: TGTGCCAGCAGCCCGCAGGTAGCGGGGCAAGAGACCCAGTACTTC.

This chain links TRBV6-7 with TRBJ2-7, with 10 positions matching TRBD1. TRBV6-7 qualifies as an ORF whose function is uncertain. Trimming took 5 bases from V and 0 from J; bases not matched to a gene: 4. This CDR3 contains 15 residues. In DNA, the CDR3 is TGTGCCAGCAGTGCCGGGACAGGGGCCTCCTACGAGCAGTACTTC. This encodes CASSAGTGASYEQYF.

This chain's CDR3 is CSVWGHPGQGYEKLFF. The CDR3 nucleotides read TGCAGCGTTTGGGGCCATCCGGGACAGGGGTATGAAAAACTGTTTTTT. The chain uses TRBV29-1 and TRBJ1-4, with 10 bases fitting TRBD1. The CDR3 consists of 16 residues. The trim removed 5 bases at V and 6 bases at J, leaving 12 bases unmatched. Germline CDR1 and CDR2: SQVTM and ANQGSEA.

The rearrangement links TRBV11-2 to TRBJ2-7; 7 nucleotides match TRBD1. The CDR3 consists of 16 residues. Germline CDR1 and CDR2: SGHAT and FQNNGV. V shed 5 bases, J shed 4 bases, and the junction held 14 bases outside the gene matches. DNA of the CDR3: TGTGCCAGCAGCCCCTATACCCCGGGACAGTTTTACGAGCAGTACTTC. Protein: CASSPYTPGQFYEQYF. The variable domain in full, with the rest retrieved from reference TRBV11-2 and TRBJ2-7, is EAGVAQSPRYKIIEKRQSVAFWCNPISGHATLYWYQQILGQGPKLLIQFQNNGVVDDSQLPKDRFSAERLKGVDSTLKIQPAKLEDSAVYLCASSPYTPGQFYEQYFGPGTRLTVT.

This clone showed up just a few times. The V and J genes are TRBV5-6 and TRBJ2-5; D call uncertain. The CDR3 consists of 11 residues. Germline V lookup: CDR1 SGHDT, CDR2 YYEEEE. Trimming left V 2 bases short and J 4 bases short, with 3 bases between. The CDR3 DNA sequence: TGTGCCAGCAGCTTTCGAGAGACCCAGTACTTC. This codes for CASSFRETQYF.

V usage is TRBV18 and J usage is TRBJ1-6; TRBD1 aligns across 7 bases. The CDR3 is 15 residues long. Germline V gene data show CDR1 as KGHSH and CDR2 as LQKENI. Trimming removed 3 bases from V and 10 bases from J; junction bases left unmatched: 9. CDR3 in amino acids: CASSPLDRVESPLHF. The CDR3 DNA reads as TGTGCCAGCTCACCCCTAGACAGGGTCGAGTCACCCCTCCACTTT.

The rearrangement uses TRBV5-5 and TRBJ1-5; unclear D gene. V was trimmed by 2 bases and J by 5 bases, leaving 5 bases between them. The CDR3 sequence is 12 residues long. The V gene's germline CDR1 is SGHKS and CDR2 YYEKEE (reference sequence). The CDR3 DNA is TGTGCCAGCAGCTTCTCGGATCAGCCCCAGCATTTT. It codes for CASSFSDQPQHF.

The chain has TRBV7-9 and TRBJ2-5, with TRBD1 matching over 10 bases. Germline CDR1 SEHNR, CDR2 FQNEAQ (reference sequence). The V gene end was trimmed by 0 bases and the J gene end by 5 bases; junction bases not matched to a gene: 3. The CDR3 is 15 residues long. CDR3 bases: TGTGCCAGCAGCTTAGCGGGGACAGGGGAGGAGACCCAGTACTTC. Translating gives CASSLAGTGEETQYF. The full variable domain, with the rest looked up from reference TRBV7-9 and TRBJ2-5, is DTGVSQNPRHKITKRGQNVTFRCDPISEHNRLYWYRQTLGQGPEFLTYFQNEAQLEKSRLLSDRFSAERPKGSFSTLEIQRTEQGDSAMYLCASSLAGTGEETQYFGPGTRLLVL.

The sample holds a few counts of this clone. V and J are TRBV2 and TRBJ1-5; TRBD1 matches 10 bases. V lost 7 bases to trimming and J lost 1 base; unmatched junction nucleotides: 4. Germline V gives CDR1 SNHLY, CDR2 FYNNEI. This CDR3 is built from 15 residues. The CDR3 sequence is CASKDRGSSNQPQHF. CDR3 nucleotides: TGTGCCAGCAAGGACAGGGGGTCGAGCAATCAGCCCCAGCATTTT.

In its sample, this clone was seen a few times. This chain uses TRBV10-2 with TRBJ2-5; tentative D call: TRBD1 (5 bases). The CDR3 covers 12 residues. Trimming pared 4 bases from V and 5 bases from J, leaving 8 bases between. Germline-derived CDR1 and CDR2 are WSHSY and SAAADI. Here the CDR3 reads CASSVQGETQYF. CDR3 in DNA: TGCGCCAGCAGTGTCCAGGGTGAGACCCAGTACTTC.

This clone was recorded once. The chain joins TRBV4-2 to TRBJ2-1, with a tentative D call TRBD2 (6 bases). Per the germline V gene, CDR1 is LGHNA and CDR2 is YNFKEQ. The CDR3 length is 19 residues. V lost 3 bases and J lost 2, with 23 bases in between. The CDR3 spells CASSQINESGLQTYNEQFF. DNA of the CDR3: TGTGCCAGCAGCCAGATTAACGAATCGGGACTTCAAACCTACAATGAGCAGTTCTTC.

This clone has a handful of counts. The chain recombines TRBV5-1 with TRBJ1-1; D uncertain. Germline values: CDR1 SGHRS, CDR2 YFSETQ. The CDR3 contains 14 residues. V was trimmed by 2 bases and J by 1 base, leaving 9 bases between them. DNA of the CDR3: TGCGCCAGCAGCTTTGGTACGGGGAACACTGAAGCTTTCTTT. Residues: CASSFGTGNTEAFF.

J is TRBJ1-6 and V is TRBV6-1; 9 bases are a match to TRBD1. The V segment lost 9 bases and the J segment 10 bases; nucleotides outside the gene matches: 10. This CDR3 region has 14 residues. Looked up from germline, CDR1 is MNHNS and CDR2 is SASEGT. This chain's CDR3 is CASKPGQGNSPLHF. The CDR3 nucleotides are TGTGCCAGTAAACCGGGACAGGGAAACTCACCCCTCCACTTT.

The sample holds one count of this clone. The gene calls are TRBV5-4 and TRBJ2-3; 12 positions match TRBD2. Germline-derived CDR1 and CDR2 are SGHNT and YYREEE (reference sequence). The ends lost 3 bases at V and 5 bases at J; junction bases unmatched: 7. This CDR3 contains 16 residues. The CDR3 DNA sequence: TGTGCCAGCAGCTGGGCTAGCGGGGGGGCTGTAGATACGCAGTATTTT. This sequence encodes CASSWASGGAVDTQYF.

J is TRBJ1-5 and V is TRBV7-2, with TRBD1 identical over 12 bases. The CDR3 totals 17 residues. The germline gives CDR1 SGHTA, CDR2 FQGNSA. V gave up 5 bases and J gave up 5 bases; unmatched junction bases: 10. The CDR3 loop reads CASSLAGTGGADQPQHF. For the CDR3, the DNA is TGTGCCAGCAGCCTTGCGGGGACAGGGGGCGCGGATCAGCCCCAGCATTTT.

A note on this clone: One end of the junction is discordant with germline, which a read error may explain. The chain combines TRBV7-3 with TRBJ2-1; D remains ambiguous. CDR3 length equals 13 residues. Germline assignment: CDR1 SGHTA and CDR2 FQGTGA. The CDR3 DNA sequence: TGTGCCAGCAGCTTACTATCCTCCAATGAGCAGTTCTTC. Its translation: CASSLLSSNEQFF.

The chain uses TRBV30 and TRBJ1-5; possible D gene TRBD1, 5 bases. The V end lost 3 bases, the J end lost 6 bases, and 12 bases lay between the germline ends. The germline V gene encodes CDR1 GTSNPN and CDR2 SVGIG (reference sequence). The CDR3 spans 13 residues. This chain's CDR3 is CAWSGGGSQPQHF. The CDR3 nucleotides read TGTGCCTGGAGCGGGGGTGGGAGTCAGCCCCAGCATTTT.

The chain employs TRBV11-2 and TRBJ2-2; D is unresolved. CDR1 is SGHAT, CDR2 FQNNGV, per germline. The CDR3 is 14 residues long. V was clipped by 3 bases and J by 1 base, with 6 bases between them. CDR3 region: CASSLARNTGELFF. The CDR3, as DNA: TGTGCCAGCAGCTTGGCAAGGAACACCGGGGAGCTGTTTTTT.

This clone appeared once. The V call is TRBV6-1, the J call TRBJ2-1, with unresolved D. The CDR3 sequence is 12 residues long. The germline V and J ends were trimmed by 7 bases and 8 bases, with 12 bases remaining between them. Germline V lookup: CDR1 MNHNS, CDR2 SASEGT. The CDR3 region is CASIATRDEQFF. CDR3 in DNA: TGTGCCAGCATTGCAACCCGGGATGAGCAGTTCTTC.

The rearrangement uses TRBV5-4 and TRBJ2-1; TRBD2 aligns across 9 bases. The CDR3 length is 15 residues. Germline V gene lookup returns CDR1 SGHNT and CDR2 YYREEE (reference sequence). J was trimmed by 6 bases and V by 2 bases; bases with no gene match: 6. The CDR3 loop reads CASSLSGGPSNEQFF. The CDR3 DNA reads TGTGCCAGCAGCTTAAGCGGGGGGCCAAGCAATGAGCAGTTCTTC. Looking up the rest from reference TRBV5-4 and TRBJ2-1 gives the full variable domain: ETGVTQSPTHLIKTRGQQVTLRCSSQSGHNTVSWYQQALGQGPQFIFQYYREEENGRGNFPPRFSGLQFPNYSSELNVNALELDDSALYLCASSLSGGPSNEQFFGPGTRLTVL.

In nucleotides, the CDR3 is TGCGCCAGCCGCCGGGACACAACCTACGAGCAGTACTTC. Protein sequence: CASRRDTTYEQYF. The gene calls are TRBV5-1 and TRBJ2-7, with a weak D call TRBD1 (6 bases). Trimming cost V 7 bases and J 2 bases, with 13 bases left between them. CDR1 SGHRS and CDR2 YFSETQ come from the germline V gene. The CDR3 is made up of 13 amino acids. Using reference TRBV5-1 and TRBJ2-7 for the parts outside the CDR3, the full variable domain is KAGVTQTPRYLIKTRGQQVTLSCSPISGHRSVSWYQQTPGQGLQFLFEYFSETQRNKGNFPGRFSGRQFSNSRSEMNVSTLELGDSALYLCASRRDTTYEQYFGPGTRLTVT.

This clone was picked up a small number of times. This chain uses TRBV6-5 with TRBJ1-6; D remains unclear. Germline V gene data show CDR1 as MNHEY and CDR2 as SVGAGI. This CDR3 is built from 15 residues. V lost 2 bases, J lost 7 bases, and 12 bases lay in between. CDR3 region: CASSYDTVKNSPLHF. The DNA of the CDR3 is TGTGCCAGCAGTTACGATACAGTAAAAAATTCACCCCTCCACTTT.

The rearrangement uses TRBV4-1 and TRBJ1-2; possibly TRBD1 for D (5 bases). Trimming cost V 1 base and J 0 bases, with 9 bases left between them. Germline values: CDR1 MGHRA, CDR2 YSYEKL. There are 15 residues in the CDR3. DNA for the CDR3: TGCGCCAGCAGCCAAGTAAAGGGGCCTAACTATGGCTACACCTTC. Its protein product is CASSQVKGPNYGYTF.

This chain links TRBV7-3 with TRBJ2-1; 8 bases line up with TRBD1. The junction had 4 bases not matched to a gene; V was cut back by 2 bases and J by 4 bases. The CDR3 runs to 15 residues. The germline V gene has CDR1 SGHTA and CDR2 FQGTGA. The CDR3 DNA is TGTGCCAGCAGCTTAGGTGGACAGGGATACAATGAGCAGTTCTTC. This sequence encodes CASSLGGQGYNEQFF.